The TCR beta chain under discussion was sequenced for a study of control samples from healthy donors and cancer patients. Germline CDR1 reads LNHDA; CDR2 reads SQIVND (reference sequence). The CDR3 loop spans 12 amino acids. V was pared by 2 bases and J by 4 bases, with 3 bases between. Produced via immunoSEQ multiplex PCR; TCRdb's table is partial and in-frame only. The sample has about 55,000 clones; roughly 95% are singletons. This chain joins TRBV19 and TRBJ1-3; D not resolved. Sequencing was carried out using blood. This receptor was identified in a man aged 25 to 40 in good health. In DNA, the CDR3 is TGTGCCAGTAGTATAAAAGGAAACACCATATATTTT. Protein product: CASSIKGNTIYF.